In this sample, the clone carrying this T cell receptor beta chain turned up once. The antigen is unknown. This record comes from a study of siplizumab effects on memory and regulatory T cells. General study findings and limits: A major contribution to the alloresponse seemed to be made by naive T cells, which seemed more diverse than memory cells.

The assay covered 100,000 or so TCR templates per sample. The data were produced by immunoSEQ multiplex PCR, yet TCRdb's version contains in-frame clones alone and is incomplete. The data hold 90,000 to 150,000 clones, with about 94% observed a single time. The clonotype was recovered from a human donor in good health. The sequencing input was non-Treg CD4+ T cells sorted from blood.

The CDR3 protein is CASSEAAVSYGYTF. CDR3 DNA: TGTGCCAGCAGTGAAGCGGCGGTTTCCTATGGCTACACCTTC. J is TRBJ1-2 and V is TRBV2, with no clear D. Trimming cost V 0 bases and J 4 bases, with 9 bases left between them. CDR1 is SNHLY and CDR2 is FYNNEI in the germline V gene. The CDR3 consists of 14 residues.